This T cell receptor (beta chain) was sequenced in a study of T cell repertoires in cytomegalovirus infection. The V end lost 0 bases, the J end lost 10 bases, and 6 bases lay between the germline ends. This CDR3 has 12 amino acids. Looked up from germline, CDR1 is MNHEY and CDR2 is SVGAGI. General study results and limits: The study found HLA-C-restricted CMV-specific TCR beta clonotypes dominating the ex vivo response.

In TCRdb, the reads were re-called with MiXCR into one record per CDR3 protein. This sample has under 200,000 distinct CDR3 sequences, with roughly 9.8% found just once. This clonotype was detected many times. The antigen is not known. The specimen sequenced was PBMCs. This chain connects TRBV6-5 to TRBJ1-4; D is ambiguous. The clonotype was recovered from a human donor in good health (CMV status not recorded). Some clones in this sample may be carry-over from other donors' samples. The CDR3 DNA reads TGTGCCAGCAGTTACTCGTCAGGAAAACTGTTTTTT. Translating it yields CASSYSSGKLFF.